This TCR beta chain was recorded in a study of blood T cell repertoires in COVID-19. Study as a whole: Samples came from the United States, Italy and Spain, spanning acute and convalescent COVID-19. Sources were T cells, B-cell-depleted T cells, or PBMCs; the material itself was cDNA or gDNA.

Original handling: Amplified reference gene primers provided the basis for estimating nucleated cell counts. Sequencing was performed with immunoSEQ multiplex PCR; in TCRdb, only in-frame clones are kept and a portion is missing. V and J calls and clone size follow that table, whereas D and trimming were derived from the DNA. This sample carries some 100,000 clones, around 90% of them seen once, and the ten largest clones take about 1.8%. V lost 6 bases and J lost 2; bases outside the gene matches: 9. The CDR3 sequence is 16 residues long. Germline V gene lookup returns CDR1 KGHSH and CDR2 LQKENI. The source material was peripheral blood. V usage is TRBV18 and J usage is TRBJ2-1, with 8 bases matching TRBD1. The clonotype originates from a human donor with active COVID-19. The donor label of this sample is uncertain. DNA of the CDR3: TGTGCCAGCTCTCCTGACAGGGGAAAAACCTACAATGAGCAGTTCTTC. Protein sequence: CASSPDRGKTYNEQFF.